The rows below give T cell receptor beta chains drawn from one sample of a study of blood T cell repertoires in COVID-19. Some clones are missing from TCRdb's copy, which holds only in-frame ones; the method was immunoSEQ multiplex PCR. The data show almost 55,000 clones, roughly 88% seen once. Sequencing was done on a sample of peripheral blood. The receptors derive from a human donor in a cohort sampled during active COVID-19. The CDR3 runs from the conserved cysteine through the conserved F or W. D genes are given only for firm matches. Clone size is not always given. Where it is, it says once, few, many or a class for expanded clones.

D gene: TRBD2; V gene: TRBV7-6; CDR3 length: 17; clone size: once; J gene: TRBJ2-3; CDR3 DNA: TGTGCCAGCAGCTTAGCCGGGCCGGGACTAGGAACAGATACGCAGTATTTT; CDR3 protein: CASSLAGPGLGTDTQYF
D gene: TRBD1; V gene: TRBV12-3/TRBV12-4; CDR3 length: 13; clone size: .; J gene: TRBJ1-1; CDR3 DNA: TGTGCCAGCAGACCGACAGGGTGGACTGAAGCTTTCTTT; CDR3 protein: CASRPTGWTEAFF
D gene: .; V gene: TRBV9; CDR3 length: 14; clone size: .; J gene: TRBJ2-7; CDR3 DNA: TGTGCCAGCAGCCCCCGCCCGGAGGGCGGGGAGCAGTACTTC; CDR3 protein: CASSPRPEGGEQYF
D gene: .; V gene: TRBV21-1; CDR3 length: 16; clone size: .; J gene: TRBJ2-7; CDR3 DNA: TGTGCCAGCAGCCCGTCCGGGACTAGCGGGACCTACGAGCAGTACTTC; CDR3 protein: CASSPSGTSGTYEQYF
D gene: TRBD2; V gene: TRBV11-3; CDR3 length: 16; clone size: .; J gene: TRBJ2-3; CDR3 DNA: TGTGCCAGCAGCTTACGGCATGGCGGGGGGGCTGATACGCAGTATTTT; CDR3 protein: CASSLRHGGGADTQYF
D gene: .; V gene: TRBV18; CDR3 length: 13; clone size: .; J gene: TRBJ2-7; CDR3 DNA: TGTGCCAGCTCACCACAGAGACTGGGCGAGCAGTACTTC; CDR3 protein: CASSPQRLGEQYF
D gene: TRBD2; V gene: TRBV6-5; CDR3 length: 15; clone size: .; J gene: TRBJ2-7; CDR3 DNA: TGTGCCAGCAGCGGACCGGGACTAGCGTCCTACGAGCAGTACTTC; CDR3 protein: CASSGPGLASYEQYF
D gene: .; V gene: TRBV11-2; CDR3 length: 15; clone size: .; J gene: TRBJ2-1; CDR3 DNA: TGTGCCAGCAGCTTAAGGGAGCAATCCTACAATGAGCAGTTCTTC; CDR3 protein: CASSLREQSYNEQFF
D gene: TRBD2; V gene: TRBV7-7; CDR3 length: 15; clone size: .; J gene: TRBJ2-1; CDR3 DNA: TGTGCCAGCAGCTTACGTAGCGGGGGAGGGAATGAGCAGTTCTTC; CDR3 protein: CASSLRSGGGNEQFF
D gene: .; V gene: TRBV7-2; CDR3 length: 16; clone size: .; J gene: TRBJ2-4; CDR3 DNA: TGTGCCAGCAGCTTAGTTACTACCCTAGCCAAAAACATTCAGTACTTC; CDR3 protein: CASSLVTTLAKNIQYF
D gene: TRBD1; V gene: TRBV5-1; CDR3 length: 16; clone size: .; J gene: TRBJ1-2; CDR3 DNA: TGCGCCAGCAGCTGGGGACAGGGAGGAGGGAACTATGGCTACACCTTC; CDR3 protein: CASSWGQGGGNYGYTF
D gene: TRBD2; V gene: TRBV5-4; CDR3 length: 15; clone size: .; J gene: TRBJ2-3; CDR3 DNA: TGTGCCAGCAGCTTGGATAGCGGGTCACAGAATACGCAGTATTTT; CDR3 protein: CASSLDSGSQNTQYF
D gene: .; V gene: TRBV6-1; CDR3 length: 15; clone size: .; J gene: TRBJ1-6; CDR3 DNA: TGTGCCAGCAGTGAACTAGTCGGCGTAGGTTCACCCCTCCACTTT; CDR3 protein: CASSELVGVGSPLHF
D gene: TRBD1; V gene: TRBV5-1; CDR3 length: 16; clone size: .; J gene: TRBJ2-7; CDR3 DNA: TGCGCCAGCAGCTTGGAGGGACAGGGGGGCTCCTACGAGCAGTACTTC; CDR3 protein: CASSLEGQGGSYEQYF
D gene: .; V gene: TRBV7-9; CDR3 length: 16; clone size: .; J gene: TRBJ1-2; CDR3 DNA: TGTGCCAGCAGGAGGTCATTGTCGACCTCTAACTATGGCTACACCTTC; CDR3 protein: CASRRSLSTSNYGYTF
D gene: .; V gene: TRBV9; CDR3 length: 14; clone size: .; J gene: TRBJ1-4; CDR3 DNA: TGTGCCAGCAGCGTACGACAGGAAAATGAAAAACTGTTTTTT; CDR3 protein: CASSVRQENEKLFF
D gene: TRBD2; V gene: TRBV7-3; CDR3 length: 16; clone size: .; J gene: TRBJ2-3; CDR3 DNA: TGTGCCAGCAGCTTATTTAGCGGGGTGGGCACAGATACGCAGTATTTT; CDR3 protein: CASSLFSGVGTDTQYF
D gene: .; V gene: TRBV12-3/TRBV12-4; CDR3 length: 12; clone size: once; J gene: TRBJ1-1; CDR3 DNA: TGTGCCAGCAGTTCCCCTGGCAGGCCGGCTTTCTTT; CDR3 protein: CASSSPGRPAFF
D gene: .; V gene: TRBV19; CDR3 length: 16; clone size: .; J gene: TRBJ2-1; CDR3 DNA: TGTGCCAGTAGTACCCTCCAGGGTCTAATGGCGAATGAGCAGTTCTTC; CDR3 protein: CASSTLQGLMANEQFF
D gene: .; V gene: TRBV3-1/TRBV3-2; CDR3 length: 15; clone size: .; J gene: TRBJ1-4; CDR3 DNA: TGTGCCAGCAGCCAAGGCCGGGCGGGGAATGAAAAACTGTTTTTT; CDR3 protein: CASSQGRAGNEKLFF
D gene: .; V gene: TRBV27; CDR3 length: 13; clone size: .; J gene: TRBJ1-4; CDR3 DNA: TGTGCCAGCAGTTTTTCAGGTTTCGAAAAACTGTTTTTT; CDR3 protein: CASSFSGFEKLFF
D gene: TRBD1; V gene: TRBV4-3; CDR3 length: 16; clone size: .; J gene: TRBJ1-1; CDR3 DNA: TGCGCCAGCAGCCAAGATGAAAACAGGGGGAACACTGAAGCTTTCTTT; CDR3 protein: CASSQDENRGNTEAFF
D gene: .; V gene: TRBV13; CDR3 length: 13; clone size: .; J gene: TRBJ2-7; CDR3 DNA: TGTGCCAGCAGCTTAGGGAGCACCTACGAGCAGTACTTC; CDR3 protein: CASSLGSTYEQYF
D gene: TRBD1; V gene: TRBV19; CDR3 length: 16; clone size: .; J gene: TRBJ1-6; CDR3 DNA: TGTGCCAGTAGCCGGGACAGGACGTCCTCTAATTCACCCCTCCACTTT; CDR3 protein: CASSRDRTSSNSPLHF
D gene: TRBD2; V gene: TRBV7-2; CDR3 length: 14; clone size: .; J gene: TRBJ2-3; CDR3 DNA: TGTGCCAGCTGCGGGAGCGGGGGCTGGGATACGCAGTATTTT; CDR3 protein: CASCGSGGWDTQYF
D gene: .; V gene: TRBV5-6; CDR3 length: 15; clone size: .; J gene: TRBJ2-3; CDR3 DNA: TGTGCCAGCAGCTTCACGCGGGTGAGCACAGATACGCAGTATTTT; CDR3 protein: CASSFTRVSTDTQYF
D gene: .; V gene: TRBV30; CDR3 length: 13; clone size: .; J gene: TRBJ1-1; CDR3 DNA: TGTGCCTGGGGACCCGGGACACACTCTGAAGCTTTCTTT; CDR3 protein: CAWGPGTHSEAFF
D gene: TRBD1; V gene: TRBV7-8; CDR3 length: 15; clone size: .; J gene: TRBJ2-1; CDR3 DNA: TGTGCCAGCAGCCCCCGGGGACAGGGCTACAATGAGCAGTTCTTC; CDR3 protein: CASSPRGQGYNEQFF
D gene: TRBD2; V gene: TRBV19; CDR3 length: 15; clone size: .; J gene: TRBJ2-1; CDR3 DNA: TGTGCCACCACCCGACTAGCTGGGCAGTACGGTGAGCAGTTCTTC; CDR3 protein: CATTRLAGQYGEQFF
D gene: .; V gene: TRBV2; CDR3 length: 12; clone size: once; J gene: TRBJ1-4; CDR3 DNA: TGTGCCAGCAGGTTGGCCAATGAAAAACTGTTTTTT; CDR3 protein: CASRLANEKLFF
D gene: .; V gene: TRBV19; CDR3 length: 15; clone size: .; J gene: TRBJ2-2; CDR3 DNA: TGTGCCAGTAGACGGAGTTCGGCGAACACCGGGGAGCTGTTTTTT; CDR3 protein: CASRRSSANTGELFF
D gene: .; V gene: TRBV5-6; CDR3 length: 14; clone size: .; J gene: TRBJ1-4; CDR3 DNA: TGTGCCAGCAGCTTATCATTAACGAGTGAAAAACTGTTTTTT; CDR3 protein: CASSLSLTSEKLFF
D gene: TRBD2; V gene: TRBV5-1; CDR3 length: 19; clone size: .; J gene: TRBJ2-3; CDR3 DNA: TGCGCCAGCAGCTTGGTGCTAGCGGGGGCCATGACTAGCACAGATACGCAGTATTTT; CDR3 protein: CASSLVLAGAMTSTDTQYF
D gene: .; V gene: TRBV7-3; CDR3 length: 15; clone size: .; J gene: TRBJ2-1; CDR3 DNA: TGTGCCAGCAGCTTAAGCCGGGATTCCATCCATGAGCAGTTCTTC; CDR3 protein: CASSLSRDSIHEQFF
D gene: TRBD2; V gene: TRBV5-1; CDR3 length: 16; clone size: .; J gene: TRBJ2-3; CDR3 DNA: TGCGCCAGCAGCCGCGGGGGATCAACCTCTACAGATACGCAGTATTTT; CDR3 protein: CASSRGGSTSTDTQYF
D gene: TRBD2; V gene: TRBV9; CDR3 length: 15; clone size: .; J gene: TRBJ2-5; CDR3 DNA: TGTGCCAGCAGCGCCCCCTTCGGCGGGAGGGAGACCCAGTACTTC; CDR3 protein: CASSAPFGGRETQYF
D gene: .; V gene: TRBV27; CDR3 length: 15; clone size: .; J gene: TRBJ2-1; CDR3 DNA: TGTGCCAGCGGAGTCACCGGGGGCTCCTACAATGAGCAGTTCTTC; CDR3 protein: CASGVTGGSYNEQFF
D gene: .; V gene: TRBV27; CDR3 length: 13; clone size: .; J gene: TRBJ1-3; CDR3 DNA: TGTGCCAGCAGTCCTAGAACCGGAAACACCATATATTTT; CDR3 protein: CASSPRTGNTIYF
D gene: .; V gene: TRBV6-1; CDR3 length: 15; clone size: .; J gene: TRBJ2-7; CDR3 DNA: TGTGCCAGCAGTGAAAGTCGGTGGTTCGGGTACGAGCAGTACTTC; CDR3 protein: CASSESRWFGYEQYF
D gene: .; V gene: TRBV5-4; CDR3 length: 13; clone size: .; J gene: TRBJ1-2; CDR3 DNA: TGTGCCAGCAGCTTGGGTGGCAGATATGGCTACACCTTC; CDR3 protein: CASSLGGRYGYTF
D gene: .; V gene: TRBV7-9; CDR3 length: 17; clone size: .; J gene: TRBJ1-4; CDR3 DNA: TGTGCCAGCAGCTTAGGCGGATTGGGGGGTACTAATGAAAAACTGTTTTTT; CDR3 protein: CASSLGGLGGTNEKLFF
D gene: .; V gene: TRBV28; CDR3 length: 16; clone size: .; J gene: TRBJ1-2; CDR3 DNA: TGTGCCAGCAGTTTAGGAAGTGGAGGGATCGGGTTCGGCTACACCTTC; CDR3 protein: CASSLGSGGIGFGYTF
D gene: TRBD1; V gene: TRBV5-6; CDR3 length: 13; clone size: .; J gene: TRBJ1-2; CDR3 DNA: TGTGCCAGCAGCCGGGACAGTCTGGGCGGCTACACCTTC; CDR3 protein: CASSRDSLGGYTF
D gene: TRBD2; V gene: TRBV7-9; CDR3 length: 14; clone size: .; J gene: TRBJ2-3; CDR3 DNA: TGTGCCTCCGACCTGGGGGGGTGGGCAGATACGCAGTATTTT; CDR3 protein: CASDLGGWADTQYF
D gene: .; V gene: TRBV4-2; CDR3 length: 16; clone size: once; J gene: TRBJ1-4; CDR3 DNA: TGTGCCAGCAGCCCTGCCCAGGGGTCAACTAATGAAAAACTGTTTTTT; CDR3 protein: CASSPAQGSTNEKLFF
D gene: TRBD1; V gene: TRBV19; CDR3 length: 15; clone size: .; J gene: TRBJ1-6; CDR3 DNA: TGTGCCTCAAGGCGGGGGACAGGGGGTAATTCACCCCTCCACTTT; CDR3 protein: CASRRGTGGNSPLHF
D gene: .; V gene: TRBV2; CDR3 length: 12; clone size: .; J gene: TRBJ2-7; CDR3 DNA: TGTGCCAGCAAGGAGCGGGCCTACGAGCAGTACTTC; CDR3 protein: CASKERAYEQYF
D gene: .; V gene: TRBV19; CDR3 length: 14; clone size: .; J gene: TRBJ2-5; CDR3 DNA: TGTGCCAGTAGCGTGACCCTGCCCGGGGAGACCCAGTACTTC; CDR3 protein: CASSVTLPGETQYF
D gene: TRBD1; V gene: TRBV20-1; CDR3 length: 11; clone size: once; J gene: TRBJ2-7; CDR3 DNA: TGCAGTGGCCGGGACAGCTACGAGCAGTACTTC; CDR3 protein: CSGRDSYEQYF
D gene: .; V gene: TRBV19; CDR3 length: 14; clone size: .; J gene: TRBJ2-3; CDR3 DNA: TGTGCCAGTAGTATGCGGCCCTCCACAGATACGCAGTATTTT; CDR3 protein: CASSMRPSTDTQYF
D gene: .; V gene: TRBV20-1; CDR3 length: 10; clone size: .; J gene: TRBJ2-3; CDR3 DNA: TGCAGTGTCGGGGCAGATACGCAGTATTTT; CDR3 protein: CSVGADTQYF
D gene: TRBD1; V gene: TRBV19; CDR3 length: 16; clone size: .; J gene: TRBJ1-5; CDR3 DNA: TGTGCCAGTAGTCCGCGACAGGGTGGGTGGAATCAGCCCCAGCATTTT; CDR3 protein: CASSPRQGGWNQPQHF
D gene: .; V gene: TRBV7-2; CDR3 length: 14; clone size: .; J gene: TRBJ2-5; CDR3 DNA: TGTGCCAGCCGCAGGGAATATGGCCAAGAGACCCAGTACTTC; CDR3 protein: CASRREYGQETQYF
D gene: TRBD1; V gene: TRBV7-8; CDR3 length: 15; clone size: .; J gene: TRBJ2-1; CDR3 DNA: TGTGCCAGCAGCACTAGGCGACAGGGAGTAAGTGAGCAGTTCTTC; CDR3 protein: CASSTRRQGVSEQFF
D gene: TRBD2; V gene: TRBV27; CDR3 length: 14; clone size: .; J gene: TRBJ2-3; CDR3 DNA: TGTGCCAGCAGTTTGGTCCGGACTAGCAGTTTCCAGTATTTT; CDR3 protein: CASSLVRTSSFQYF
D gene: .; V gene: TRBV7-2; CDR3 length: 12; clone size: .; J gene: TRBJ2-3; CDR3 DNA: TGTGCCAGCAGCTTTTTCTCAGATACGCAGTATTTT; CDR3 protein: CASSFFSDTQYF
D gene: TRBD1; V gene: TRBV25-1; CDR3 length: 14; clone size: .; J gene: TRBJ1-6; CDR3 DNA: TGTGCCAGCGTCCCGACAGGGGGGAATTCACCCCTCCACTTT; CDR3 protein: CASVPTGGNSPLHF